This T cell receptor beta chain appears in the sequencing data of a study of cytomegalovirus exposure and HLA in healthy donors. Per the germline V gene, CDR1 is MGHDK and CDR2 is SYGVNS. Deletions cut 2 bases from V and 8 bases from J, with 12 bases between. This CDR3 contains 13 residues. Generated by immunoSEQ multiplex PCR, the TCRdb table keeps only in-frame clones and is missing some. Of approximately 120,000 clones listed, around 95% were seen once; the top ten hold 1.5% to 2%. In regard to this clone: The antigen is unknown.

Findings and caveats of the study: The study listed some 160 cytomegalovirus-associated TCR beta chains. Rare TCR sequences predominated, though certain public TCRs were found in many donors.

The sequence came from a man younger than 30 in good health and CMV-seronegative. The chain uses TRBV25-1 and TRBJ1-2, with D unclear. The source material was PBMCs. CDR3 protein: CASSERQTEGYTF. The CDR3 region has the DNA TGTGCCAGCAGTGAACGACAAACGGAAGGCTACACCTTC.